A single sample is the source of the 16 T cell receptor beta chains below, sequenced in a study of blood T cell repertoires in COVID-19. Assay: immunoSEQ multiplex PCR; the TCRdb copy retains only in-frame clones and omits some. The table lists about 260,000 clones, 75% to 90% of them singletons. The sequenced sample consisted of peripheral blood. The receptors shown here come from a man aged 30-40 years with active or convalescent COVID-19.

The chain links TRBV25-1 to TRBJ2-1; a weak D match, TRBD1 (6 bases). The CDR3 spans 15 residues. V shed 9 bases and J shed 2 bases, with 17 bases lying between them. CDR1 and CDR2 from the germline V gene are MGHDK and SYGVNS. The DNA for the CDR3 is TGTGCCAGTGGTTCGGGACAACGAACCTACAATGAGCAGTTCTTC. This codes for CASGSGQRTYNEQFF.

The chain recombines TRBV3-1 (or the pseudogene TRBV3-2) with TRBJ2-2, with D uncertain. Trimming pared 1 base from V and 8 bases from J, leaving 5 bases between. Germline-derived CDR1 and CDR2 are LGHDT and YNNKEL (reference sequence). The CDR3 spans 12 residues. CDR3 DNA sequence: TGTGCCAGCAGCCAAGCACAGGGGGAGCTGTTTTTT. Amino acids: CASSQAQGELFF.

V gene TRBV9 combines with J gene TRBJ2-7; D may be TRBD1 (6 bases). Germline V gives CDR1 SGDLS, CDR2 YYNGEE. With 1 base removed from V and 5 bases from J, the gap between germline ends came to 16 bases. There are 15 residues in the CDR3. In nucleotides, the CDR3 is TGTGCCAGCAGCGTATATGGGCAGGGGACGGACGAGCAGTACTTC. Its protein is CASSVYGQGTDEQYF.

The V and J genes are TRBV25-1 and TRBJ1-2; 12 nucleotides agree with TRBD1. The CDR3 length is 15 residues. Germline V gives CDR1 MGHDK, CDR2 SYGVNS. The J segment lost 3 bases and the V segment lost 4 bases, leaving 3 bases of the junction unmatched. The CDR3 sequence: CASSAGQGAHYGYTF. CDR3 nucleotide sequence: TGTGCCAGCAGTGCGGGACAGGGGGCACACTATGGCTACACCTTC.

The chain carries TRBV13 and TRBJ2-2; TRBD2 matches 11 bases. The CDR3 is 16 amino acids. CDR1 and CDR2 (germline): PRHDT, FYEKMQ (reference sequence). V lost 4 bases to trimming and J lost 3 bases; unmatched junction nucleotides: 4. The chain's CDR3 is CASSSRLAGYTGELFF. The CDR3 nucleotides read TGTGCCAGCAGCTCAAGACTAGCGGGGTACACCGGGGAGCTGTTTTTT.

The CDR3 DNA reads TGTGCCAGCCGTAGGACAGGGACGGGGGAGCAGTACTTC. This gives the protein CASRRTGTGEQYF. The V and J genes are TRBV27 and TRBJ2-7; TRBD1 agrees at 8 bases. V gave up 8 bases and J gave up 7 bases; unmatched junction bases: 10. The germline V gene encodes CDR1 MNHEY and CDR2 SMNVEV (reference sequence). The CDR3 has 13 residues.

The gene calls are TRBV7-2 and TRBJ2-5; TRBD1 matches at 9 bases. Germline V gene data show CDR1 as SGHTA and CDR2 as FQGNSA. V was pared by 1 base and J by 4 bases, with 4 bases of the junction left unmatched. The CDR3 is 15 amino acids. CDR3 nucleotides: TGTGCCAGCAGCTTAGAGGGACAGGGTGGAGAGACCCAGTACTTC. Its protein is CASSLEGQGGETQYF.

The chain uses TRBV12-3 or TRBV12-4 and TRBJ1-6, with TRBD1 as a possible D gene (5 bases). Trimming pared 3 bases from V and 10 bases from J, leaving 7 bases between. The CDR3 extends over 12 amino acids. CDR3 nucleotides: TGTGCCAGCAGTTTTGGGGCCTCACCCCTCCACTTT. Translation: CASSFGASPLHF.

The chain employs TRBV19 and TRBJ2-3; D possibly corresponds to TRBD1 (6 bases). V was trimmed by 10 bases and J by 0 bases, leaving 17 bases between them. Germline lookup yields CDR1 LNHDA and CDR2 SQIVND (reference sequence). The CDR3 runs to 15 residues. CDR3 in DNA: TGTGCCACCCGCCCAGGACAGATAAGCACAGATACGCAGTATTTT. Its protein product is CATRPGQISTDTQYF. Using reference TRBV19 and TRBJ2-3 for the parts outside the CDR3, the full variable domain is DGGITQSPKYLFRKEGQNVTLSCEQNLNHDAMYWYRQDPGQGLRLIYYSQIVNDFQKGDIAEGYSVSREKKESFPLTVTSAQKNPTAFYLCATRPGQISTDTQYFGPGTRLTVL.

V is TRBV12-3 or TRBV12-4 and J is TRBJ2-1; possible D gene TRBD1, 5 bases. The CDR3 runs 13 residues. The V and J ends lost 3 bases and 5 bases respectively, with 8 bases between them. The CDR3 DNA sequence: TGTGCCAGCAGTTTTGTCAGGGACAATGAGCAGTTCTTC. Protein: CASSFVRDNEQFF.

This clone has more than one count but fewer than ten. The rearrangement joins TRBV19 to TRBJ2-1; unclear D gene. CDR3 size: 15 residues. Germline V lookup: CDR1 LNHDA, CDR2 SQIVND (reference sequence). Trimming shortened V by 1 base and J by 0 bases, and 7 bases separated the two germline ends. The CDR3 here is CASSIAPGSYNEQFF. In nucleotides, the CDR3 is TGTGCCAGTAGTATAGCGCCGGGCTCCTACAATGAGCAGTTCTTC.

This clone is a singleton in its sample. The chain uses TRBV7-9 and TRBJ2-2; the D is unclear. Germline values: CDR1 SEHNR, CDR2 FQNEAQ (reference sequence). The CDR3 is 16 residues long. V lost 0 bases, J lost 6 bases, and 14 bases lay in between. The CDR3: CASSLAIVGAPGELFF. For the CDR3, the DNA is TGTGCCAGCAGCTTAGCAATCGTCGGAGCGCCCGGGGAGCTGTTTTTT.

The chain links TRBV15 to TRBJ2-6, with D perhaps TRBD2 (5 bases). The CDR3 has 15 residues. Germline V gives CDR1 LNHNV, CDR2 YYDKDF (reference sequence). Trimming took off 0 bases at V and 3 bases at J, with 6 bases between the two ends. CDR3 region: CATSRERDGANVLTF. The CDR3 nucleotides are TGTGCCACCAGCAGAGAACGGGATGGGGCCAACGTCCTGACTTTC.

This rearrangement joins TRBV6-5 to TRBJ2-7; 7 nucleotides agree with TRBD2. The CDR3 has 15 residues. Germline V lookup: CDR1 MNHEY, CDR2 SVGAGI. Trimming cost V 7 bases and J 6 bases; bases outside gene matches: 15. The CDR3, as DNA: TGTGCCAGCAAAACCTTGGGGGGGTTCGCCGTCGAGCAGTACTTC. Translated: CASKTLGGFAVEQYF.

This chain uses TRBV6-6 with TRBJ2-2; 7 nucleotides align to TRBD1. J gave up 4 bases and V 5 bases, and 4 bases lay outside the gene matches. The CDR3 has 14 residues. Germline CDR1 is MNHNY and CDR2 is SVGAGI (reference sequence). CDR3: CASSPRDSTGELFF. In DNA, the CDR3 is TGTGCCAGCAGTCCCCGGGACAGCACCGGGGAGCTGTTTTTT.

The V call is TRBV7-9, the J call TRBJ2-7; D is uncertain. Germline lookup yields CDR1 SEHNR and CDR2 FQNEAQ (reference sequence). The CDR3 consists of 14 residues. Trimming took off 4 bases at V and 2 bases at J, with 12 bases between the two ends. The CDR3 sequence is CASSSMGSTYEQYF. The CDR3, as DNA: TGTGCCAGCAGCTCGATGGGCAGTACCTACGAGCAGTACTTC.